This entry is about one T cell receptor (beta chain). Antigen specificity is unknown. This sample is part of a study of long-term antiretroviral therapy in people with HIV. A v3.0 immunoSEQ assay was performed at survey level. Generated by immunoSEQ multiplex PCR, the TCRdb table keeps only in-frame clones and is missing some. Seen here are over 35,000 clones, less than 90% observed once, and the top ten hold almost 4%. Treatment for every participant with HIV took place in the United States. Whole-study results and caveats: An increase in diversity followed ART, yet levels stayed below transplant donor controls.

The ends were cut back, 0 bases at V and 4 bases at J, with 11 bases in the middle. The germline gives CDR1 SGHNT, CDR2 YYREEE (reference sequence). This CDR3 has 14 amino acids. This chain uses TRBV5-4 with TRBJ2-7; no clear D gene. The TCR originated in a woman aged 18-30 years with HIV. The starting material was unsorted PBMCs, obtained just before starting antiretroviral therapy. The CDR3 loop reads CASSLAPFQYEQYF. Here the CDR3 DNA reads TGTGCCAGCAGCTTGGCGCCTTTCCAATACGAGCAGTACTTC.